This record covers a single TCR beta chain. There are a few counts of this clonotype. Its target antigen remains unknown. No per-base quality is available; no much larger clone lies one base away. These data originate in a study of identical twins (TCRdb year 2016). Context from the whole study: TCR alpha and beta repertoires from monozygotic twins, unrelated adults of various ages and cord blood were deep-sequenced to test whether fetal clonotypes persist. Replicate twin experiments were performed at different times using different library preparation protocols to rule out contamination. What the research found in general, with its limitations: Invariant T cells such as MAIT and iNKT could partly confound zero-insertion analyses, though diverse VJ usage argued against this for most clonotypes. Abundant cord blood beta clonotypes carried fewer insertions; young adult naive repertoires showed a weaker similar trend, while memory repertoires showed none. Because the same donors could not be followed over many years, conclusions were based on cross-sectional statistical analysis. Compared with coincidental sharing between unrelated individuals, out-of-frame TCR alpha sequences shared between twins had an excess of sequences with low generation probability. In monozygotic twins, out-of-frame TCR alpha sharing was systematically underestimated by recombination models, although the models agreed with sharing between unrelated individuals. In beta out-of-frame sequences, excess twin sharing was weaker, because having fewer shared sequences lowered the signal-to-noise ratio.

From cysteine to phenylalanine, the CDR3 is 14 amino acids long. Kept here is only the CDR3 DNA, which spans 42 bases and is read in frame from base 1. Reading the germline V gene (reference sequence) gives CDR1 DFQATT and CDR2 SNEGSKA. Ends trimmed: V by 3 bases, J by 6 bases; bases unmatched to a gene: 5. All donors were healthy Caucasians. The twin cohort comprised three pairs of female monozygotic twins, all aged roughly 18 to 30 years. Peripheral blood mononuclear cells were the source from which RNA for the TCR libraries was isolated. Preparation of the library involved 5' RACE. Reads for this sample came from an Illumina HiSeq 2000. A universal primer binding site was added through template switching, and the final cDNA carried a unique molecular identifier so that TCR cDNA molecules could be counted accurately. Specific primers in the conserved constant-segment region were used to synthesize first-strand cDNA for TCR alpha and beta chains. Each cDNA library was double barcoded, with a SMART-Mk sample barcode plus Illumina barcodes, to control for contamination. Two successive PCR steps introduced TruSeq adapter sequences along with Illumina sample barcodes. The TCR alpha and beta cDNA libraries were sequenced on the Illumina HiSeq platform using custom primers. From the authors' description of their analysis: Raw reads were processed with MiGEC to extract unique molecular identifiers, and MiXCR was used to determine CDR3 positions. Recombination models were inferred per individual with the repgenHMM and IGoR tools using an EM algorithm. The tcR package in R was used for shared clonotype analysis, with sharing normalized by the product of cloneset sizes. Out-of-frame nonproductive sequences were analyzed to study raw recombination free of thymic and clonal selection effects. TCRdb reran the public reads through fastp at Q25 and MiXCR, keeping productive beta chains. Records with the same CDR3 protein are collapsed into one entry carrying the most frequent genes and DNA. V and J calls and clone size were set by TCRdb, not the authors. This sample comprises some 660,000 distinct CDR3 sequences, 8% to 9% of them detected only once. Jointly, the top ten make up around 0.98% of the sample.

This sample also appeared in a second study, on yellow fever vaccine responses in identical twins. The second study reports: According to the authors, in identical twins the way T cells responded to vaccination appeared partly convergent and partly personalized. Focusing on identical twins, the study followed the T cell clones that responded to the vaccine, and did so with precision.

The rearranged segments are TRBV20-1 and TRBJ2-2; 9 nucleotides in the junction match TRBD2. Sequenced material: PBMCs. The TCR originated in a young woman in good health. The CDR3 loop reads CSARASGKSGELFF. DNA sequence: TGCAGTGCTAGGGCTAGCGGGAAATCCGGGGAGCTGTTTTTT.